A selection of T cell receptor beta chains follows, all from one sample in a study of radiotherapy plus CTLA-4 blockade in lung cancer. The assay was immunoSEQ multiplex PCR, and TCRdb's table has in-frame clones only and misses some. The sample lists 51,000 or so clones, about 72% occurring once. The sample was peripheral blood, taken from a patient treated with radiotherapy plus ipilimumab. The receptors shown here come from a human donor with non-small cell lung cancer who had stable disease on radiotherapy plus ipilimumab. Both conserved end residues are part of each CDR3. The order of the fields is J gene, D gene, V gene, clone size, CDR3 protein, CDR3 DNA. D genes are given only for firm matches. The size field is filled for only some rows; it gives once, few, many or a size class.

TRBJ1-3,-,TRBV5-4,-,CATTLDRLPGNTIYF,TGTGCCACAACCTTAGACAGGCTACCTGGAAACACCATATATTTT
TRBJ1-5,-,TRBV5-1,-,CASSPGQGGQPQHF,TGCGCCAGCAGCCCCGGGCAGGGCGGACAGCCCCAGCATTTT
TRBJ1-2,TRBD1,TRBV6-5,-,CASSYRWTGGIYTF,TGTGCCAGCAGTTACAGGTGGACAGGGGGTATCTACACCTTC
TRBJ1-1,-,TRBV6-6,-,CASSFGGQQAFF,TGTGCCAGCAGTTTCGGGGGTCAGCAAGCTTTCTTT
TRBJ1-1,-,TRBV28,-,CASSLTGNTEAFF,TGTGCCAGCAGCTTAACAGGGAACACTGAAGCTTTCTTT
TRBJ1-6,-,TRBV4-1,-,CASSQDRGRATYNSPLHF,TGCGCCAGCAGCCAAGATCGTGGCAGGGCTACTTATAATTCACCCCTCCACTTT
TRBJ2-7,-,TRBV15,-,CATSRDLGGQSDEQYF,TGTGCCACCAGCAGAGATCTGGGGGGGCAAAGCGACGAGCAGTACTTC
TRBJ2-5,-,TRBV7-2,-,CASSLVVAGRGETQYF,TGTGCCAGCAGCTTAGTCGTCGCAGGGCGAGGAGAGACCCAGTACTTC
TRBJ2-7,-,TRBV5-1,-,CASSLAGPYEQYF,TGCGCCAGCAGCTTGGCCGGGCCCTACGAGCAGTACTTC
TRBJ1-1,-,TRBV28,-,CASSPFSWAFF,TGTGCCAGCAGTCCCTTTTCATGGGCTTTCTTT
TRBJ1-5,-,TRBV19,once,CASRAVAGSNQPQHF,TGTGCCAGTAGAGCTGTGGCAGGGAGTAATCAGCCCCAGCATTTT
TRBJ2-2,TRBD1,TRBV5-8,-,CASSFGWGQGTNTGELFF,TGTGCCAGCAGCTTCGGGTGGGGACAGGGAACGAACACCGGGGAGCTGTTTTTT
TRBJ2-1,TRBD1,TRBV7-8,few,CASSLRTGLYNEQFF,TGTGCCAGCAGCTTAAGGACAGGACTCTACAATGAGCAGTTCTTC